This entry lists 12 T cell receptor beta chains sequenced from one sample in a study of radiation and T cells in renal cell carcinoma. Profiled with immunoSEQ multiplex PCR; TCRdb holds only in-frame clones, not every one. Among 50,000 to 70,000 clones listed, about 80% were seen once. Time point reported: blood 4 weeks post-SBRT, at nephrectomy. Sample treatment: 15 Gy SBRT to primary tumor, nephrectomy 4 weeks later. The source was blood, collected from a patient whose treatment included radiotherapy and nephrectomy. The source of these receptors is a man in his 60s with renal cell carcinoma.

Only a few counts were recorded for this clone. The V call is TRBV6-6, the J call TRBJ1-6; possible D gene TRBD1, 5 bases. The germline V gene encodes CDR1 MNHNY and CDR2 SVGAGI (reference sequence). The CDR3 sequence is 14 residues long. V was pared by 10 bases and J by 12 bases, with 22 bases between. CDR3 in DNA: TGTGCCACCGAGGGACGGGGTCGGGGAGAACCCCTCCACTTT. This codes for CATEGRGRGEPLHF.

Comment on this clone: Other DNA sequences in the same sample also yield this CDR3. The chain combines TRBV18 with TRBJ2-5; D not resolved. The CDR3 is 11 amino acids. V lost 3 bases to trimming and J lost 5 bases, with 4 bases between them. CDR1 and CDR2 (germline): KGHSH, LQKENI. Here the CDR3 reads CASSPGETQYF. The CDR3 nucleotides are TGTGCCAGCTCACCCGGTGAGACCCAGTACTTC.

The CDR3 sequence: CASRDIRTGNTGELFF. CDR3 nucleotides: TGCGCCAGCCGAGACATCAGGACAGGGAACACCGGGGAGCTGTTTTTT. J is TRBJ2-2 and V is TRBV10-2, with 7 nucleotides matching TRBD1. Trimming took 8 bases from V and 1 from J; bases not matched to a gene: 10. The CDR3 has 16 amino acids. CDR1 WSHSY and CDR2 SAAADI come from the germline V gene.

The chain joins TRBV5-6 to TRBJ1-1; 10 bases line up with TRBD1. The germline gives CDR1 SGHDT, CDR2 YYEEEE. V was pared by 0 bases and J by 1 base, with 6 bases of the junction left unmatched. This CDR3 is built from 17 residues. CDR3 sequence (DNA): TGTGCCAGCAGCTTGGGACAGGGGGCAGGGAGGAACACTGAAGCTTTCTTT. It is translated as CASSLGQGAGRNTEAFF.

The chain employs TRBV25-1 and TRBJ1-3; D is undetermined. Germline loops: CDR1 MGHDK, CDR2 SYGVNS. The length of the CDR3 is 13 residues. Trimming left V 5 bases short and J 0 bases short, with 5 bases between. The CDR3 sequence is CASSLISGNTIYF. Here the CDR3 DNA reads TGTGCCAGCAGTCTGATCTCTGGAAACACCATATATTTT.

The chain joins TRBV10-2 to TRBJ1-5, with unresolved D. Per germline, CDR1 WSHSY and CDR2 SAAADI. The V end lost 2 bases, the J end lost 0 bases, and 14 bases lay between the germline ends. The length of the CDR3 is 17 residues. The CDR3 region is CASSEVGPTDSNQPQHF. The CDR3 DNA is TGCGCCAGCAGTGAGGTCGGGCCTACGGATAGCAATCAGCCCCAGCATTTT.

This clone was seen only a few times. The same CDR3 also results from other DNA sequences found in this sample. The chain has TRBV4-3 and TRBJ2-3, with D maybe TRBD2 (6 bases). This CDR3 region has 13 residues. Germline CDR1 and CDR2: LGHNA and YSLEER. V was shortened by 0 bases and J by 9 bases, with 10 bases between the two germline ends. This CDR3 is CASSQDPRDTQYF. CDR3 nucleotides: TGCGCCAGCAGCCAAGATCCGCGGGACACGCAGTATTTT.

The chain links TRBV11-3 to TRBJ2-1, with D possibly matching TRBD1 (5 bases). V was clipped by 8 bases and J by 5 bases, with 13 bases between them. This CDR3 region has 13 residues. Per germline, CDR1 SGHNT and CDR2 YENEEA. In nucleotides, the CDR3 is TGTGCCAGCGGTAGGGGTCGAAACAATGAGCAGTTCTTC. This encodes CASGRGRNNEQFF. The whole variable domain, filled in from reference TRBV11-3 and TRBJ2-1, reads EAGVVQSPRYKIIEKKQPVAFWCNPISGHNTLYWYLQNLGQGPELLIRYENEEAVDDSQLPKDRFSAERLKGVDSTLKIQPAELGDSAVYLCASGRGRNNEQFFGPGTRLTVL.

Concerning this clone itself: Other nucleotide sequences in the sample specify the same CDR3. The V gene is TRBV2, the J gene TRBJ2-2; D is unclear. CDR1 is SNHLY, CDR2 FYNNEI, per germline. The CDR3 has 13 residues. The germline V and J ends were trimmed by 6 bases and 2 bases, with 7 bases remaining between them. For the CDR3, the DNA is TGTGCCAGCAGAGCGACAAACACCGGGGAGCTGTTTTTT. Protein: CASRATNTGELFF.

The chain combines TRBV27 with TRBJ2-5, with unresolved D. From germline, CDR1 is MNHEY and CDR2 SMNVEV (reference sequence). Trimming took off 0 bases at V and 4 bases at J, with 3 bases between the two ends. There are 12 residues in the CDR3. As DNA, the CDR3 is TGTGCCAGCAGTTTATCTCGAGAGACCCAGTACTTC. It yields the protein CASSLSRETQYF.

The chain couples TRBV7-2 to TRBJ2-3; 7 positions match TRBD2. Unmatched junction bases numbered 4, after V lost 5 bases and J lost 2 bases. The germline V gene has CDR1 SGHTA and CDR2 FQGNSA. The CDR3 runs 14 residues. The CDR3 sequence: CASSPTSATDTQYF. DNA of the CDR3: TGTGCCAGCAGCCCTACTAGCGCCACAGATACGCAGTATTTT.

The chain has TRBV5-1 and TRBJ2-7, with TRBD1 identical over 7 bases. Trimming at V came to 4 bases and at J to 6 bases, leaving 10 bases not matched to a gene. CDR1 and CDR2 (germline): SGHRS, YFSETQ. This CDR3 spans 14 amino acids. The CDR3 spells CASSLGQVWGEQYF. The CDR3 DNA reads TGCGCCAGCAGCCTAGGACAGGTCTGGGGCGAGCAGTACTTC. The full variable domain, its missing parts supplied by reference TRBV5-1 and TRBJ2-7, is KAGVTQTPRYLIKTRGQQVTLSCSPISGHRSVSWYQQTPGQGLQFLFEYFSETQRNKGNFPGRFSGRQFSNSRSEMNVSTLELGDSALYLCASSLGQVWGEQYFGPGTRLTVT.